The clone carrying this T cell receptor (beta chain) was counted ten times or more. Its antigen remains unidentified. From germline, CDR1 is DFQATT and CDR2 SNEGSKA (reference sequence). Trimming took 6 bases from V and 5 from J, leaving 11 bases between them. The CDR3 runs to 12 residues. This entry is derived from a study of metastatic and nonmetastatic thyroid tumors. General study findings and limits: Within blood and tumor, benign nodules reportedly had significantly lower TCR beta diversity than malignant thyroid tumors did.

There were no patients who had received any treatment before thyroid surgery. TCRdb re-clonotyped the PCR reads via MiXCR. The sample yields tens of thousands of clones, around 13% seen once. Sequencing was done on a sample of tumor tissue. The TCR was taken from a female donor with papillary thyroid cancer or a benign thyroid nodule (not recorded which). Some clones in this sample may be carry-over from other donors' samples. This sequence joins TRBV20-1 and TRBJ2-1, with D unclear. CDR3 DNA sequence: TGCAGTGCGCGGACGGCAAACAATGAGCAGTTCTTC. It codes for CSARTANNEQFF.